This T cell receptor beta chain was sequenced for a study of cytomegalovirus exposure and HLA in healthy donors. Whereas donors were nominally healthy upon sampling, unrecorded immune exposures were probable. Vbeta (60) and Jbeta (13) primers were used in the PCR. Profiling relied on immunoSEQ multiplex PCR, and the TCRdb table lists in-frame clones only, not all of them. The repertoire consists of more than 150,000 clones, with 60% to 80% occurring once and the leading ten covering roughly 7.8%. The V gene lost 4 bases and the J gene lost 2 bases, with 10 bases spanning the gap. Germline lookup yields CDR1 SGHRS and CDR2 YFSETQ. This CDR3 region has 13 residues.

This TCR was sampled from a woman in her forties in good health and CMV-seropositive. Sequenced material: PBMCs. This chain uses TRBV5-1 with TRBJ2-7; D uncertain. CDR3 sequence: CASSPTPTYEQYF. For the CDR3, the DNA is TGCGCCAGCAGCCCTACTCCGACCTACGAGCAGTACTTC. The full variable domain, its missing parts supplied by reference TRBV5-1 and TRBJ2-7, is KAGVTQTPRYLIKTRGQQVTLSCSPISGHRSVSWYQQTPGQGLQFLFEYFSETQRNKGNFPGRFSGRQFSNSRSEMNVSTLELGDSALYLCASSPTPTYEQYFGPGTRLTVT.